The present T cell receptor beta chain was sequenced within a study of cytomegalovirus exposure and HLA in healthy donors. Study conclusions and caveats: TRBV6-2, TRBV6-3 and some other V segments were unresolvable in 87-base-pair reads.

The CDR3 consists of 18 residues. The V and J ends lost 3 bases and 4 bases respectively, with 21 bases between them. PCR was performed using 60 Vbeta and 13 Jbeta primers. The assay was immunoSEQ multiplex PCR, and TCRdb's table has in-frame clones only and misses some. The sample consists of some 200,000 clones, nearly 80% of them appearing once. To note about this clone: Its specificity is not known.

The sequence was obtained from a female donor in good health and CMV-seronegative. J is TRBJ1-4 and V is TRBV23-1; D is unclear. TRBV23-1 is placed among ORFs of uncertain function. Sequenced: PBMCs. The CDR3 sequence is CASSQLGCIRDVNEKLFF. The CDR3 bases are TGCGCCAGCAGTCAGTTGGGTTGTATTCGGGATGTTAATGAAAAACTGTTTTTT.